This T cell receptor (beta chain) was observed in a study of PD-L1 blockade in urothelial cancer. At the level of the study: Bladder-origin urothelial cancer in males covered twenty-five of 29 patients. Researchers looked at the blood 3 weeks (second dose) and 6 weeks after treatment began. T cells were recovered from blood samples at a median of approximately 150,000.

Time point given: peripheral blood 6 weeks after treatment start. CDR3 size: 14 residues. V was clipped by 0 bases and J by 5 bases; unmatched bases: 0. Germline V gives CDR1 SGDLS, CDR2 YYNGEE. Some clones are missing from TCRdb's copy, which holds only in-frame ones; the method was immunoSEQ multiplex PCR. The table lists 40,000 to 55,000 clones, around 88% of them singletons. The sequenced sample was PBMCs, obtained around atezolizumab (anti-PD-L1) treatment. The clonotype originates from a man aged 60-69 years with urothelial cancer. The rearrangement links TRBV9 to TRBJ1-5; 9 positions agree with TRBD1. The DNA of the CDR3 is TGTGCCAGCAGCGTAGGGGACAGGGATCAGCCCCAGCATTTT. The encoded protein is CASSVGDRDQPQHF.